The 32 T cell receptor beta chains below were found in one sample sequenced in a study of T cell responses to AZD1222 COVID-19 vaccine. The method was immunoSEQ multiplex PCR; TCRdb's version includes in-frame clones alone and lacks a portion of them. This table has approximately 110,000 clones, roughly 90% appearing once. Sequencing used peripheral blood, obtained on day 0 of AZD1222 vaccination. The receptors derive from an adult in good health.

This clone was observed once. The CDR3 region has the DNA TGCGCCAGCAGTGAGTTTTCGGACACCCCGAACACTGAAGCTTTCTTT. This translates into CASSEFSDTPNTEAFF. This chain connects TRBV10-2 to TRBJ1-1; TRBD1 might be the D (5 bases). Germline CDR1 reads WSHSY; CDR2 reads SAAADI. Trimming cost V 1 base and J 1 base, with 13 bases left between them. The CDR3 is 16 residues long.

This chain joins TRBV6-1 and TRBJ1-5, with 7 bases that match TRBD1. Germline CDR1 reads MNHNS; CDR2 reads SASEGT. After removal of 4 bases from V and 1 base from J, the junction contained 10 bases not matched to a gene. The CDR3 is made up of 17 amino acids. In DNA, the CDR3 is TGTGCCAGCAGTGCGAGACCCCCGGGACAGAGCAATCAGCCCCAGCATTTT. It codes for CASSARPPGQSNQPQHF.

The V and J genes are TRBV7-8 and TRBJ1-5; no clear D gene. Germline loops: CDR1 SGHVS, CDR2 FQNEAQ. V lost 2 bases to trimming and J lost 1 base, with 9 bases between them. This CDR3 comprises 15 residues. Here the CDR3 reads CASSLMLASNQPQHF. The CDR3 DNA reads as TGTGCCAGCAGCTTAATGTTAGCGAGCAATCAGCCCCAGCATTTT. The full variable domain, in which reference TRBV7-8 and TRBJ1-5 provide the parts outside the CDR3, is GAGVSQSPRYKVAKRGQDVALRCDPISGHVSLFWYQQALGQGPEFLTYFQNEAQLDKSGLPSDRFFAERPEGSVSTLKIQRTQQEDSAVYLCASSLMLASNQPQHFGDGTRLSIL.

The CDR3 DNA is TGCAGTGCTCAAGACCGCTACGAGCAGTACTTC. Translating gives CSAQDRYEQYF. The chain employs TRBV20-1 and TRBJ2-7; D unclear. V shed 5 bases and J shed 3 bases, with 8 bases lying between them. The length of the CDR3 is 11 residues. The V gene's germline CDR1 is DFQATT and CDR2 SNEGSKA (reference sequence).

The CDR3 coding sequence is TGTGCCAGCAGCTTGGGCGGGTCCCGGTTCTCGTATGGCTACACCTTC. Translating it yields CASSLGGSRFSYGYTF. V is TRBV5-4 and J is TRBJ1-2; D uncertain. V lost 0 bases to trimming and J lost 5 bases, with 17 bases between them. CDR3 length equals 16 residues. Germline-derived CDR1 and CDR2 are SGHNT and YYREEE (reference sequence).

The chain uses TRBV6-6 and TRBJ2-5; D might be TRBD1 (5 bases). The CDR3 consists of 13 residues. Germline CDR1 is MNHNY and CDR2 is SVGAGI (reference sequence). V dropped 4 bases and J dropped 2 bases, with 8 bases sitting between them. The CDR3 region has the DNA TGTGCCAGCAGTTTGACAGTGCAAGAGACCCAGTACTTC. Amino acid sequence: CASSLTVQETQYF.

This chain connects TRBV5-1 to TRBJ2-7; 7 bases line up with TRBD1. This CDR3 spans 16 amino acids. With V trimmed by 1 base and J by 5 bases, 12 bases remained unmatched. CDR1 and CDR2 (germline): SGHRS, YFSETQ. The CDR3 loop is CASSLLRDRDKDEQYF. The CDR3 DNA is TGCGCCAGCAGCTTGCTCCGCGACAGGGACAAGGACGAGCAGTACTTC.

The chain couples TRBV28 to TRBJ1-4; D uncertain. The germline gives CDR1 MDHEN, CDR2 SYDVKM. Trimming left V 5 bases short and J 5 bases short, with 6 bases between. The CDR3 runs 12 residues. The CDR3: CASSGQNEKLFF. CDR3 in DNA: TGTGCCAGCAGTGGGCAGAATGAAAAACTGTTTTTT. Looking up the rest from reference TRBV28 and TRBJ1-4 gives the full variable domain: DVKVTQSSRYLVKRTGEKVFLECVQDMDHENMFWYRQDPGLGLRLIYFSYDVKMKEKGDIPEGYSVSREKKERFSLILESASTNQTSMYLCASSGQNEKLFFGSGTQLSVL.

This clone was counted between two and nine times. This sequence joins TRBV5-6 and TRBJ2-7; 8 bases fit TRBD2. The ends lost 5 bases at V and 12 bases at J; junction bases unmatched: 10. This CDR3 is 12 amino acids long. The V gene's germline CDR1 is SGHDT and CDR2 YYEEEE. The CDR3 DNA reads as TGTGCCAGCAGAATCCCAGCGGGAGACCCGTACTTC. Translation: CASRIPAGDPYF.

The sample holds a few counts of this clone. This chain links TRBV19 with TRBJ1-6; possibly TRBD1 for D (6 bases). Germline V CDR1 and CDR2: LNHDA, SQIVND (reference sequence). The V and J ends lost 6 bases and 5 bases respectively, with 8 bases between them. The CDR3 extends over 13 amino acids. In nucleotides, the CDR3 is TGTGCCAGTAGACAGGGAAATAATTCACCCCTCCACTTT. Translation gives CASRQGNNSPLHF.

V gene TRBV19 combines with J gene TRBJ1-1; a possible D gene is TRBD1 (5 bases). V lost 5 bases to trimming and J lost 1 base, with 8 bases between them. This CDR3 has 13 residues. CDR1 and CDR2 from the germline V gene are LNHDA and SQIVND (reference sequence). The chain's CDR3 is CASSRQSNTEAFF. The CDR3 DNA reads TGTGCCAGTAGTCGACAGTCGAACACTGAAGCTTTCTTT. The variable domain in full, completed from reference TRBV19 and TRBJ1-1, reads DGGITQSPKYLFRKEGQNVTLSCEQNLNHDAMYWYRQDPGQGLRLIYYSQIVNDFQKGDIAEGYSVSREKKESFPLTVTSAQKNPTAFYLCASSRQSNTEAFFGQGTRLTVV.

The chain uses TRBV6-5 and TRBJ1-4, with D unclear. The V end lost 0 bases, the J end lost 8 bases, and 16 bases lay between the germline ends. The CDR3 extends over 16 amino acids. Looked up from germline, CDR1 is MNHEY and CDR2 is SVGAGI. The CDR3 region is CASSYSALADWEKLFF. The CDR3, as DNA: TGTGCCAGCAGTTACTCGGCGTTGGCTGACTGGGAAAAACTGTTTTTT.

V gene TRBV6-4 combines with J gene TRBJ2-2; D is ambiguous. CDR3 length: 13 residues. Germline V gene data show CDR1 as MRHNA and CDR2 as SNTAGT. Deletions cut 3 bases from V and 8 bases from J, with 10 bases between. CDR3 sequence (DNA): TGTGCCAGCAGTGATGAAGTCGGGGGGGAGCTGTTTTTT. Amino acids: CASSDEVGGELFF.

The chain uses TRBV4-1 and TRBJ1-1; no firm D call. CDR1 is MGHRA, CDR2 YSYEKL, per germline. The CDR3 loop spans 14 amino acids. Trimming cost V 3 bases and J 7 bases, with 15 bases left between them. In nucleotides, the CDR3 is TGCGCCAGCAGCCACAATACCGGGGATTATGAAGCTTTCTTT. It encodes CASSHNTGDYEAFF.

The rearrangement links TRBV7-3 to TRBJ1-1; tentative D call: TRBD1 (6 bases). Germline CDR1 is SGHTA and CDR2 is FQGTGA. Trimming took off 5 bases at V and 4 bases at J, with 11 bases between the two ends. The CDR3 runs 13 residues. In nucleotides, the CDR3 is TGTGCCAGCAGCGTACAGGGTGGCACTGAAGCTTTCTTT. It translates to CASSVQGGTEAFF.

J is TRBJ1-5 and V is TRBV7-2; D gene ambiguous. This CDR3 spans 13 amino acids. V lost 3 bases and J 6 bases, leaving 9 bases between the germline ends. From germline, CDR1 is SGHTA and CDR2 FQGNSA. CDR3 sequence reads: CASSFGLGQPQHF. The DNA for the CDR3 is TGTGCCAGCAGCTTCGGTTTGGGTCAGCCCCAGCATTTT.

This clone was seen just once. This chain connects TRBV2 to TRBJ1-2; D is unresolved. This CDR3 has 12 amino acids. Trimming took off 3 bases at V and 7 bases at J, with 9 bases between the two ends. Germline-derived CDR1 and CDR2 are SNHLY and FYNNEI. The CDR3 sequence: CASSDRVGGYTF. The CDR3 bases are TGTGCCAGCAGTGACCGGGTTGGTGGCTACACCTTC.

The chain uses TRBV7-9 and TRBJ2-7; D uncertain. The CDR3 extends over 14 amino acids. Germline-derived CDR1 and CDR2 are SEHNR and FQNEAQ (reference sequence). Trimming removed 4 bases from V and 6 bases from J, with 16 bases in between. The CDR3 DNA is TGTGCCAGCAGCTCGGTACGCCGACTTAGCGAGCAGTACTTC. Translating it yields CASSSVRRLSEQYF.

J is TRBJ1-4 and V is TRBV5-1, with 9 positions matching TRBD1. Germline V gives CDR1 SGHRS, CDR2 YFSETQ. The V segment lost 3 bases and the J segment 5 bases; nucleotides outside the gene matches: 5. The CDR3 has 15 amino acids. In nucleotides, the CDR3 is TGCGCCAGCAGCTGGTGGACAGGGGAGAATGAAAAACTGTTTTTT. Translating it yields CASSWWTGENEKLFF.

The chain couples TRBV28 to TRBJ1-6; 7 bases map to TRBD1. The ends lost 1 base at V and 8 bases at J; junction bases unmatched: 5. The CDR3 is 15 residues long. Germline V gene data show CDR1 as MDHEN and CDR2 as SYDVKM. CDR3 loop: CASSLSPRGDSPLHF. The CDR3 DNA follows: TGTGCCAGCAGTTTATCTCCCAGGGGGGATTCACCCCTCCACTTT.

The chain recombines TRBV28 with TRBJ1-5, with D tentatively TRBD1 (5 bases). The CDR3 length is 13 residues. V was clipped by 3 bases and J by 9 bases, with 12 bases between them. Germline V gives CDR1 MDHEN, CDR2 SYDVKM. CDR3 DNA sequence: TGTGCCAGCAGTTTGGGGGACCCATCGCCCCAGCATTTT. Residues: CASSLGDPSPQHF.

The chain links TRBV24-1 to TRBJ2-5; D possibly matches TRBD1 or TRBD2 (6 bases each). V was pared by 3 bases and J by 5 bases, with 9 bases between. This CDR3 contains 13 residues. The germline V gene encodes CDR1 KGHDR and CDR2 SFDVKD. CDR3 region: CATSDGGRETQYF. The CDR3 bases are TGTGCCACCAGTGATGGGGGGCGGGAGACCCAGTACTTC.

The count of this clone is one. The chain has TRBV19 and TRBJ1-5; D unclear. Trimming shortened V by 7 bases and J by 7 bases, and 14 bases separated the two germline ends. CDR1 and CDR2 from the germline V gene are LNHDA and SQIVND (reference sequence). CDR3 length: 13 residues. The CDR3 reads CASTSIPEQPQHF. The DNA for the CDR3 is TGTGCCAGTACCAGTATCCCGGAGCAGCCCCAGCATTTT.

The CDR3, as DNA: TGTGCCAGCAGCTTAGCCGGGGGACAGGGTTACAATGAGCAGTTCTTC. Its protein is CASSLAGGQGYNEQFF. The chain combines TRBV7-8 with TRBJ2-1; 9 bases fit TRBD1. CDR1 and CDR2 (germline): SGHVS, FQNEAQ. Unmatched junction bases numbered 4, after V lost 0 bases and J lost 4 bases. The CDR3 runs 16 residues.

The rearrangement uses TRBV19 and TRBJ2-5; TRBD1 is a possible D gene (6 bases). Trimming took off 4 bases at V and 5 bases at J, with 14 bases between the two ends. Germline CDR1 and CDR2: LNHDA and SQIVND (reference sequence). The CDR3 sequence is 14 residues long. CDR3 sequence reads: CASSTTGSGETQYF. CDR3 coding DNA: TGTGCCAGTAGTACAACAGGGTCGGGCGAGACCCAGTACTTC. The whole variable domain, filled in from reference TRBV19 and TRBJ2-5, reads DGGITQSPKYLFRKEGQNVTLSCEQNLNHDAMYWYRQDPGQGLRLIYYSQIVNDFQKGDIAEGYSVSREKKESFPLTVTSAQKNPTAFYLCASSTTGSGETQYFGPGTRLLVL.

This clone was recorded only once. The CDR3 protein is CASRPGDHSPLHF. The CDR3 nucleotides are TGTGCCAGCAGACCAGGGGATCATTCACCCCTCCACTTT. The V and J genes are TRBV7-9 and TRBJ1-6, with D possibly matching TRBD1 (6 bases). This CDR3 has 13 residues. V gave up 6 bases and J gave up 8 bases, with 11 bases separating them. CDR1 and CDR2 (germline): SEHNR, FQNEAQ (reference sequence).

The J gene is TRBJ2-1, the V gene TRBV27; the match to TRBD2 covers 9 bases. J gave up 5 bases and V 5 bases, and 4 bases lay outside the gene matches. The germline V gene encodes CDR1 MNHEY and CDR2 SMNVEV (reference sequence). The CDR3 sequence is 14 residues long. Here the CDR3 reads CASSAGGPNNEQFF. The CDR3 DNA follows: TGTGCCAGCAGTGCGGGAGGGCCGAACAATGAGCAGTTCTTC.

This clone was observed a single time. The rearrangement links TRBV10-1 to TRBJ2-2; D uncertain. V lost 0 bases and J 7 bases, leaving 6 bases between the germline ends. This CDR3 region has 13 residues. CDR1 is WNHNN, CDR2 SYGVQD, per germline (reference sequence). CDR3 sequence: CASSESVSGELFF. CDR3 DNA: TGCGCCAGCAGTGAGTCGGTCAGCGGGGAGCTGTTTTTT.

The CDR3 DNA sequence: TGTGCCAGCAGTTTAAGTCGCCCAGACAGGCGACCTTATGAAAAACTGTTTTTT. It is translated as CASSLSRPDRRPYEKLFF. V is TRBV27 and J is TRBJ1-4; tentatively, D is TRBD1 (6 bases). CDR3 length: 18 amino acids. Between the trimmed V and J ends, which lost 2 bases and 6 bases, there was a span of 22 bases. Looked up from germline, CDR1 is MNHEY and CDR2 is SMNVEV (reference sequence).

The chain is built from TRBV6-1 and TRBJ2-1, with 11 bases that match TRBD2. CDR1 and CDR2 from the germline V gene are MNHNS and SASEGT. This CDR3 contains 15 residues. J gave up 10 bases and V 1 base, and 6 bases lay outside the gene matches. The CDR3 is CASSEGSGRGSEQFF. CDR3 bases: TGTGCCAGCAGTGAAGGTAGCGGGAGGGGTAGCGAGCAGTTCTTC.

V is TRBV20-1 and J is TRBJ1-2, with no clear D. The V end lost 3 bases, the J end lost 0 bases, and 14 bases lay between the germline ends. Looked up from germline, CDR1 is DFQATT and CDR2 is SNEGSKA (reference sequence). There are 15 residues in the CDR3. CDR3 DNA sequence: TGCAGTGCTAGTTCGGAGAGGAAAGCTAACTATGGCTACACCTTC. It encodes CSASSERKANYGYTF.

This chain connects TRBV5-1 to TRBJ1-5; D is unclear. The CDR3 sequence is 13 residues long. The V end was cut by 4 bases, the J end by 1 base, with 6 bases between. Germline V gene lookup returns CDR1 SGHRS and CDR2 YFSETQ. CDR3 in DNA: TGCGCCAGCAGCATAGGGAGCAATCAGCCCCAGCATTTT. Translated, it gives CASSIGSNQPQHF.